The entry below gives a single T cell receptor beta chain sequence along with its context. The antigen is undetermined. The source of the sample is a study of cytomegalovirus exposure and HLA in healthy donors. Looking at the study overall: The 100 million to 120 million unique TCR beta sequences, from around 200 million T cells, were found by an earlier analysis.

PCR was performed using 60 Vbeta and 13 Jbeta primers. The repertoire was sequenced with immunoSEQ multiplex PCR; TCRdb's copy has only in-frame clones and lacks some. The sample contains some 150,000 clones, 55% to 75% of which appear only once. Study results and caveats: Sequencing artifact likely explains a cluster of highly shared sequence variants. Researchers catalogued roughly 150 TCR beta chains as cytomegalovirus-associated. When presence/absence was analysed, sequencing depth was taken to be roughly uniform across donors.

The V gene's germline CDR1 is SEHNR and CDR2 FQNEAQ (reference sequence). The CDR3 consists of 15 residues. Trimming took off 1 base at V and 2 bases at J, with 9 bases between the two ends. This chain uses TRBV7-9 with TRBJ2-1, with D possibly TRBD2 on 5 matching bases. This sequence originates from a man over 45 in good health and CMV-seropositive. The sequenced material came from PBMCs. The CDR3 region is CASSLGEGPYNEQFF. In DNA form, the CDR3 reads TGTGCCAGCAGCTTAGGTGAGGGCCCCTACAATGAGCAGTTCTTC. The full variable domain, with the rest looked up from reference TRBV7-9 and TRBJ2-1, is DTGVSQNPRHKITKRGQNVTFRCDPISEHNRLYWYRQTLGQGPEFLTYFQNEAQLEKSRLLSDRFSAERPKGSFSTLEIQRTEQGDSAMYLCASSLGEGPYNEQFFGPGTRLTVL.